These 23 T cell receptor beta chains were sequenced from one sample in a study of shared clonotypes between healthy human individuals. Naive CD8 isolation took CD45RO-negative cells positively selected for CCR7 and excluded terminally differentiated effector memory CD45RA+ cells. The assay was immunoSEQ multiplex PCR, and TCRdb's table has in-frame clones only and misses some. The data hold under 2,000,000 clones, with approximately 94% observed a single time. The specimen was naive CD8+ T cells sorted from blood. Receptor source: a man younger than 35 in good health.

The rearrangement links TRBV19 to TRBJ1-4; 9 nucleotides align to TRBD1. The germline V gene encodes CDR1 LNHDA and CDR2 SQIVND (reference sequence). Trimming at V came to 2 bases and at J to 8 bases, leaving 6 bases not matched to a gene. This CDR3 contains 15 residues. The CDR3 loop is CASSIMDRGDEKLFF. The CDR3 DNA follows: TGTGCCAGTAGTATAATGGACAGGGGCGACGAAAAACTGTTTTTT.

This clone was picked up one time. The chain employs TRBV9 and TRBJ2-1, with D uncertain. The ends were cut back, 0 bases at V and 4 bases at J, with 5 bases in the middle. The CDR3 runs to 13 residues. In germline, CDR1 is SGDLS, CDR2 YYNGEE. The DNA of the CDR3 is TGTGCCAGCAGCGTAGAGCCTTACAATGAGCAGTTCTTC. Translated: CASSVEPYNEQFF.

J is TRBJ2-3 and V is TRBV27; D unresolved. Trimming removed 7 bases from V and 4 bases from J, with 15 bases in between. Germline CDR1 and CDR2: MNHEY and SMNVEV (reference sequence). The CDR3 consists of 14 residues. The CDR3 DNA follows: TGTGCCAGCACCTGGACCCCCGAGGCAGATACGCAGTATTTT. It translates to CASTWTPEADTQYF.

J is TRBJ1-1 and V is TRBV30, with D unresolved. Trimming pared 2 bases from V and 5 bases from J, leaving 15 bases between. The CDR3 totals 14 residues. CDR1 GTSNPN and CDR2 SVGIG come from the germline V gene (reference sequence). CDR3 nucleotide sequence: TGTGCCTGGAGTTTGGTCGGCGGGCGGACTGAAGCTTTCTTT. It codes for CAWSLVGGRTEAFF.

Comment on this clone: This sample includes further DNA sequences coding for the same CDR3. The chain joins TRBV7-9 to TRBJ1-4; D gene ambiguous. V was trimmed by 4 bases and J by 8 bases, leaving 8 bases between them. Germline lookup yields CDR1 SEHNR and CDR2 FQNEAQ (reference sequence). The CDR3 extends over 12 amino acids. The CDR3 nucleotides read TGTGCCAGCAGCTCGATCGGAGAAAAACTGTTTTTT. Translation gives CASSSIGEKLFF.

The chain carries TRBV28 and TRBJ2-1; 9 bases are shared with TRBD2. Germline CDR1 MDHEN, CDR2 SYDVKM. The trim removed 2 bases at V and 9 bases at J, leaving 17 bases unmatched. This CDR3 region has 18 residues. The CDR3 loop reads CASSLGPPPAGGSSEQFF. In DNA, the CDR3 is TGTGCCAGCAGTTTAGGCCCCCCCCCAGCGGGGGGTAGTAGTGAGCAGTTCTTC.

The sample holds one count of this clone. The chain joins TRBV29-1 to TRBJ2-1; D not certain. The CDR3 runs to 13 residues. Trimming removed 4 bases from V and 1 base from J, with 8 bases in between. Looked up from germline, CDR1 is SQVTM and CDR2 is ANQGSEA. The CDR3 is CSVVGVSYNEQFF. DNA for the CDR3: TGCAGCGTTGTAGGTGTATCCTACAATGAGCAGTTCTTC.

The rearrangement joins TRBV7-9 to TRBJ1-6; D possibly corresponds to TRBD1 (6 bases). CDR3 size: 15 residues. In germline, CDR1 is SEHNR, CDR2 FQNEAQ (reference sequence). V lost 1 base and J lost 9, with 13 bases in between. CDR3 region: CASSLVAGDGSPLHF. The DNA for the CDR3 is TGTGCCAGCAGCTTAGTGGCAGGGGATGGTTCACCCCTCCACTTT.

This chain connects TRBV10-1 to TRBJ1-6; D is perhaps TRBD1 (6 bases). V lost 3 bases to trimming and J lost 6 bases, with 12 bases between them. In germline, CDR1 is WNHNN, CDR2 SYGVQD (reference sequence). CDR3 length: 15 residues. CDR3 loop: CASSDGGHPNSPLHF. CDR3 sequence (DNA): TGCGCCAGCAGTGACGGGGGACACCCTAATTCACCCCTCCACTTT.

The rearrangement joins TRBV7-9 to TRBJ1-1; TRBD1 might be the D (6 bases). The V gene lost 7 bases and the J gene lost 6 bases, with 15 bases spanning the gap. The CDR3 is made up of 13 amino acids. Germline V gene lookup returns CDR1 SEHNR and CDR2 FQNEAQ (reference sequence). CDR3 region: CASTQGRIAEAFF. The DNA of the CDR3 is TGTGCCAGCACCCAGGGGAGGATAGCTGAAGCTTTCTTT.

This clone was recorded a few times. The J gene is TRBJ1-2, the V gene TRBV7-9, with D perhaps TRBD1 (5 bases). The CDR3 contains 13 residues. V shed 1 base and J shed 4 bases, with 7 bases lying between them. Looked up from germline, CDR1 is SEHNR and CDR2 is FQNEAQ (reference sequence). CDR3 residues: CASSLEGIYGYTF. CDR3 DNA: TGTGCCAGCAGCTTAGAGGGGATCTATGGCTACACCTTC.

DNA of the CDR3: TGTGCCAGCAGTACTTTAAGAGTTGGTTCGGGGGAGCAGTACTTC. Residues: CASSTLRVGSGEQYF. The rearrangement uses TRBV27 and TRBJ2-7, with D possibly TRBD2 on 5 matching bases. This CDR3 spans 15 amino acids. Trimming removed 5 bases from V and 7 bases from J, with 21 bases in between. Germline V gene lookup returns CDR1 MNHEY and CDR2 SMNVEV (reference sequence).

A remark on this clone: The same CDR3 arises from other DNA sequences in this sample as well. This rearrangement joins TRBV19 to TRBJ2-7, with TRBD1 as a possible D gene (5 bases). From germline, CDR1 is LNHDA and CDR2 SQIVND (reference sequence). The CDR3 runs to 13 residues. V gave up 5 bases and J gave up 0 bases, with 8 bases separating them. CDR3 in DNA: TGTGCCAGTAGTCCAGGGTTCTCCTACGAGCAGTACTTC. As protein: CASSPGFSYEQYF.

This clone was recorded only once. V is TRBV29-1 and J is TRBJ2-7, with D possibly being TRBD1 (5 bases). The CDR3 consists of 13 residues. Trimming stripped 0 bases from V and 3 bases from J, with 9 bases between. Germline V CDR1 and CDR2: SQVTM, ANQGSEA. The CDR3 region has the DNA TGCAGCGTTGAAGAAGACAGCAACTACGAGCAGTACTTC. Amino acids: CSVEEDSNYEQYF.

The genes are TRBV27 and TRBJ2-6; D remains unclear. V dropped 10 bases and J dropped 1 base, with 8 bases sitting between them. Germline lookup yields CDR1 MNHEY and CDR2 SMNVEV (reference sequence). CDR3 length: 13 residues. The CDR3 DNA reads TGTGCCACCTCACTGTCTGGGGCCAACGTCCTGACTTTC. This encodes CATSLSGANVLTF.

The chain joins TRBV2 to TRBJ1-1; 10 bases fit TRBD1. The CDR3 has 16 residues. V shed 2 bases, J shed 2 bases, and the junction held 5 bases outside the gene matches. The germline V gene encodes CDR1 SNHLY and CDR2 FYNNEI. For the CDR3, the DNA is TGTGCCAGCAGTGAACTGGGACAGGGGCTAAACACTGAAGCTTTCTTT. Residues: CASSELGQGLNTEAFF.

This clone occurred once. The chain is built from TRBV5-1 and TRBJ2-5, with 7 nucleotides matching TRBD2. Germline CDR1 SGHRS, CDR2 YFSETQ. Trimming at V came to 4 bases and at J to 2 bases, leaving 11 bases not matched to a gene. The CDR3 spans 16 residues. The DNA for the CDR3 is TGCGCCAGCAGCCCCGCCGTGGGAGGGCTACAAGAGACCCAGTACTTC. This gives the protein CASSPAVGGLQETQYF.

This chain uses TRBV5-1 with TRBJ2-6, with a possible D match to TRBD2 (6 bases). The CDR3 length is 18 residues. V shed 3 bases and J shed 0 bases, with 16 bases lying between them. Germline V gene lookup returns CDR1 SGHRS and CDR2 YFSETQ. CDR3 nucleotide sequence: TGCGCCAGCAGCTCCACCTCAGGACTACCCTCTGGGGCCAACGTCCTGACTTTC. It encodes CASSSTSGLPSGANVLTF.

This clone was detected once. This chain uses TRBV5-4 with TRBJ2-7; 7 bases align to TRBD1. Germline V gives CDR1 SGHNT, CDR2 YYREEE (reference sequence). The CDR3 consists of 15 residues. The junction had 6 bases not matched to a gene; V was cut back by 0 bases and J by 3 bases. The CDR3 nucleotides are TGTGCCAGCAGCTTGGAACCGGACAGGTTCTACGAGCAGTACTTC. Amino acid sequence: CASSLEPDRFYEQYF. The full variable domain, its missing parts supplied by reference TRBV5-4 and TRBJ2-7, is ETGVTQSPTHLIKTRGQQVTLRCSSQSGHNTVSWYQQALGQGPQFIFQYYREEENGRGNFPPRFSGLQFPNYSSELNVNALELDDSALYLCASSLEPDRFYEQYFGPGTRLTVT.

The rearrangement uses TRBV5-5 and TRBJ2-7; 7 bases line up with TRBD1. J lost 4 bases, V lost 4 bases, and 2 bases had no gene match. Germline lookup yields CDR1 SGHKS and CDR2 YYEKEE (reference sequence). This CDR3 spans 12 amino acids. CDR3 loop: CASSTTGYEQYF. The CDR3 DNA is TGTGCCAGCAGCACGACAGGGTACGAGCAGTACTTC.

This chain uses TRBV7-2 with TRBJ2-7; 9 bases fit TRBD1. The CDR3 loop spans 15 amino acids. Germline values: CDR1 SGHTA, CDR2 FQGNSA. With 5 bases clipped from V and 2 bases from J, the junction kept 7 bases outside the gene matches. The CDR3 is CASSPEDRGPYEQYF. The CDR3 DNA follows: TGTGCCAGCAGCCCTGAGGACAGGGGCCCCTACGAGCAGTACTTC.

The chain recombines TRBV27 with TRBJ2-5; D tentatively fits TRBD1 or TRBD2 (5 bases each). The CDR3 totals 14 residues. The germline gives CDR1 MNHEY, CDR2 SMNVEV (reference sequence). The V gene lost 1 base and the J gene lost 2 bases, with 8 bases spanning the gap. CDR3 bases: TGTGCCAGCAGTTTATGGGGGAGTCAAGAGACCCAGTACTTC. As protein: CASSLWGSQETQYF.

This chain uses TRBV6-5 with TRBJ2-1, with TRBD1 as a possible D gene (6 bases). With 2 bases removed from V and 6 bases from J, the gap between germline ends came to 11 bases. Germline assignment: CDR1 MNHEY and CDR2 SVGAGI. The CDR3 length is 14 residues. CDR3 residues: CASSYLDRSNEQFF. CDR3 DNA: TGTGCCAGCAGTTACCTGGACAGATCCAATGAGCAGTTCTTC.